In this sample, the clone carrying this T cell receptor beta chain turned up once. The data stem from a study of blood T cell repertoires in COVID-19. Study details: Samples of COVID-19 (acute and convalescent) were obtained from the United States, Italy and Spain. Sample material is recorded as cDNA or gDNA derived from T cells, B-cell-depleted T cells, or PBMCs.

As handled by the study authors: Reference gene primer amplification gave nucleated cell count estimates. Assay: immunoSEQ multiplex PCR; the TCRdb copy retains only in-frame clones and omits some. V, J and clone size were drawn from that table, and D and trimming were deduced from the DNA. Among about 360,000 clones, around nine tenths were seen once, and the ten largest hold under 8.5%. The sequence was obtained from a woman aged 55-75 years with COVID-19, enrolled during active disease. Material for sequencing was peripheral blood.

CDR3: CASSPDRENSHGYTF. The DNA of the CDR3 is TGTGCCAGCTCACCGGACAGGGAGAATAGTCATGGCTACACCTTC. The genes are TRBV18 and TRBJ1-2, with 8 bases lining up with TRBD1. With V trimmed by 3 bases and J by 6 bases, 9 bases remained unmatched. The CDR3 is 15 residues long. Germline V CDR1 and CDR2: KGHSH, LQKENI.